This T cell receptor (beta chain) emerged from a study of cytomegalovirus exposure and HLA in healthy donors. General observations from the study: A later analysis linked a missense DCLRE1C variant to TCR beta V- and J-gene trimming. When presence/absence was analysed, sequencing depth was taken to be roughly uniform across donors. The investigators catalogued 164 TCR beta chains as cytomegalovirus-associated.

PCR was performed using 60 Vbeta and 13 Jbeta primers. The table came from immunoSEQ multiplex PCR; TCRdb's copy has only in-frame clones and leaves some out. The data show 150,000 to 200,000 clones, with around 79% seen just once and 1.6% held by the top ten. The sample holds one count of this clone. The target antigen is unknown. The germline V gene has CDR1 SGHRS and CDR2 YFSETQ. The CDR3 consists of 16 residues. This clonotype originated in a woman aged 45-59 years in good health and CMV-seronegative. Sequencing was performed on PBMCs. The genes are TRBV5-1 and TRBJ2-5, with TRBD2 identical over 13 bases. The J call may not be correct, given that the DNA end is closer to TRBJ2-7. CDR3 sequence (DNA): TGCGCCAGCAGCTGGACGACTAGCGGGAGGCTCTACGAGCAGTACTTC. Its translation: CASSWTTSGRLYEQYF.